What follows describes a single T cell receptor (beta chain). Its antigen is not yet known. Base-call qualities are not available, and no considerably larger clone is one nucleotide away. These data originate in a study of CD8 T cells in Susac syndrome (dated by TCRdb to about 2019). General notes on the study: Of the Susac syndrome patients who were sequenced, about 6 had clinically active disease and about eight were in clinical remission. At the time of blood withdrawal, Susac syndrome patients were either therapy-naive, taking corticosteroids (with some also receiving IVIg), or on IVIg alone. Whether CD8+ T cell activation and differentiation in Susac syndrome was antigen driven was tested using repertoire sequencing.

High-throughput TCR beta sequencing profiled peripheral blood CD8+ and CD4+ T cells from healthy donors, Susac syndrome patients and multiple sclerosis patients. The Susac syndrome patients fulfilled recently defined diagnostic criteria for definite or probable disease. Bulk CD8+ and CD4+ T cells were purified by magnetic negative isolation, while CD8+ TEMRA cells were enriched using FACS. Blood was drawn into EDTA tubes, processed within 24 hours, and PBMCs were isolated by density gradient centrifugation. PBMCs intended for TCR sequencing were cryopreserved in liquid nitrogen and thawed later in a water bath at 37 degrees C. A purity of at least 90% was achieved for sorted or isolated CD4+, CD8+ and CD8+ TEMRA cells. RNA was extracted using the RNeasy kit, and roughly 0.45 to 1 microgram was reverse transcribed with random hexamers. The immunoSEQ multiplex PCR assay, covering 54 Vbeta and 13 Jbeta segments, was used to amplify TCR beta CDR3 regions. PCR amplification bias was corrected using a synthetic template baseline for primer optimization and computational correction. The study's own analysis went as follows. Reads were assigned to V, D and J genes according to IMGT and analyzed in immunoSEQ Analyzer, with only productive sequences retained. Clonality was calculated as one minus the Shannon entropy normalized by log2 of the number of productive unique sequences. For each patient and control, public and private clones were evaluated among the 100 most prevalent clones. Clones were defined as Susac-specific when absent from the healthy and MS cohorts, from about a thousand published viral clones and from other ImmuneACCESS disease sequences. The raw public reads went through TCRdb reprocessing: fastp at Q25, MiXCR clone calling, in-frame beta chains kept. Identical CDR3 protein sequences are pooled into one entry, listed with their most common genes and DNA. The V and J calls and clone size come from TCRdb's table, not from the authors' own analysis. The sample records under 300,000 distinct CDR3 sequences, 90% to 96% of which are singletons. The top ten clonotypes cover approximately 0.094% of the sample.

The investigation overall reported the following: The study acknowledged that relatively few individuals were included in the TCR sequencing and HLA analysis. No clonal expansion was detected in the CD4+ T cell repertoire of Susac syndrome patients.

The sequencing input was CD4+ T cells from PBMCs. The source is a human donor with Susac syndrome.

The DNA sequence is given as TGCACCAGCAGCGTTCGGACAGGGCTTGATGAAAAACTGTTTTTT. Its translation is CTSSVRTGLDEKLFF. The V gene is TRBV1 and the J gene is TRBJ1-4; TRBD1 is the table's D call and was not checked against the DNA. TRBV1 is given as a pseudogene. There are 15 amino acids in the CDR3, from cysteine to phenylalanine inclusive. The CDR3 DNA has 45 bases and is translated from base 1.